This T cell receptor (beta chain) derives from a study of CD8+ T cells in alopecia areata. Study summary: Those treated were given oral tofacitinib at 5 to 10 mg twice daily.

General study points: Researchers report lesional scalp, most notably alopecia totalis/universalis, outstripped normal scalp in clonality.

Turning to this clone: The antigen remains undetermined.

The treatment: oral pan-JAK inhibitor, 5-10 mg twice daily. With 1 base removed from V and 16 bases from J, the gap between germline ends came to 11 bases. The CDR3 covers 11 residues. Germline-derived CDR1 and CDR2 are SGHDN and FVKESK. cDNA prepared by RNA extraction and subsequent reverse transcription served as the template for sequencing. Assay: immunoSEQ multiplex PCR; the TCRdb copy retains only in-frame clones and omits some. The repertoire holds about 74,000 clones, with 25% to 30% as singletons. This receptor was taken from a human donor with alopecia areata. This rearrangement joins TRBV14 to TRBJ2-1, with a tentative D call TRBD1 (6 bases). The starting material was CD8+ T cells sorted from blood, obtained at week 4, from a patient treated with tofacitinib. CDR3 DNA: TGTGCCAGCAGCCAAGGGACAGTAAAATTCTTC. It specifies CASSQGTVKFF.